This TCR beta chain was identified during a study of chemoradiotherapy in HPV16-positive cancers. Some clones are missing from TCRdb's copy, which holds only in-frame ones; the method was immunoSEQ multiplex PCR. The sample carries nearly 5,500 clones, about 91% recorded once. In regard to this clone: Its antigen is unknown.

Study conclusions and caveats: Candidate HPV-specific clones and E7-related TCR motifs grew in tumor during treatment. HPV-responsive T-cell expansion during chemoradiotherapy was linked to improved recurrence-free survival in HPV16-positive patients.

The TCR sequence derives from a human donor with HPV-associated anogenital cancer. The sequences come from blood, collected from a patient who underwent chemoradiotherapy.

In DNA form, the CDR3 reads TGTGCCAGCAGTTACTCAAGGGGGGCCACCGGGGAGCTGTTTTTT. It is translated as CASSYSRGATGELFF. The chain combines TRBV6-5 with TRBJ2-2; either TRBD1 or TRBD2 may supply D (6 bases each). Germline V gene data show CDR1 as MNHEY and CDR2 as SVGAGI. V was clipped by 0 bases and J by 4 bases, with 9 bases between them. CDR3 size: 15 residues.